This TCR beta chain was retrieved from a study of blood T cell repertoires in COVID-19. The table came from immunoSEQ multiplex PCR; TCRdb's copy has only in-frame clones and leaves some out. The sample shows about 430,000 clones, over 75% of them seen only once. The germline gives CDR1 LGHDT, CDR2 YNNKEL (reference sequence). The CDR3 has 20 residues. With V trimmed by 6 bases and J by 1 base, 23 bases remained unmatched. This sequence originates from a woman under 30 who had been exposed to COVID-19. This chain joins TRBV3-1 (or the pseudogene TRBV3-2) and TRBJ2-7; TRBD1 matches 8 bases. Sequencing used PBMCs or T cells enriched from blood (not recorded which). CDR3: CASSFGLFQDRAGLSYEQYF. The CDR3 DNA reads TGTGCCAGCAGTTTCGGACTTTTCCAGGACAGGGCAGGATTATCCTACGAGCAGTACTTC.